Included here is one T cell receptor (beta chain) sequence, with context. Germline is not matched at one junction end, which may reflect a read error. Per the original methods: Using reference gene primer amplification, nucleated cell counts were estimated. The table came from immunoSEQ multiplex PCR; TCRdb's copy has only in-frame clones and leaves some out. Clonal size and the V and J genes are those of that table, whereas D and trimming came from the DNA. The sample holds roughly 410,000 clones, more than 75% seen once. Germline V gene sequence: CDR1 SSHAT, CDR2 FNYEAQ (reference sequence). The CDR3 loop spans 15 amino acids. The entry originates in a study of blood T cell repertoires in COVID-19.

This clonotype originated in a woman aged 55-75 years with COVID-19, enrolled during active disease. The specimen was peripheral blood. The chain has TRBV7-7 and TRBJ2-7; 11 bases match TRBD1. CDR3 loop: CASSLGQGAGYEQYF. CDR3 in DNA: TGTGCTAGCAGCTTAGGACAGGGGGCAGGATACGAGCAGTACTTC.